These 25 T cell receptor beta chains share one sample of origin, sequenced in a study of cytomegalovirus exposure and HLA in healthy donors. Produced via immunoSEQ multiplex PCR; TCRdb's table is partial and in-frame only. The sample gives 200,000 to 250,000 clones, around 90% of which show up once; 1.1% is in the top ten. Material for sequencing was PBMCs. These receptors originate from a woman aged 18-35 years in good health and CMV-seronegative.

V gene TRBV21-1 combines with J gene TRBJ1-5. TRBV21-1 is flagged as a pseudogene. The CDR3 consists of 13 residues. In DNA, the CDR3 is TGTGCCAGCAGCAAGCCGGGGTTTCAGCCCCAGCATTTT. Amino acid sequence: CASSKPGFQPQHF.

This sequence joins TRBV19 and TRBJ1-2, with TRBD1 identical over 9 bases. The germline V gene has CDR1 LNHDA and CDR2 SQIVND (reference sequence). V gave up 10 bases and J gave up 8 bases; unmatched junction bases: 8. The CDR3 runs to 12 residues. The CDR3 DNA follows: TGTGCCACCTCTGACAGGGGGGAAGGCTACACCTTC. It translates to CATSDRGEGYTF.

The chain carries TRBV4-1 and TRBJ1-1, with D uncertain. V lost 0 bases and J 3 bases, leaving 11 bases between the germline ends. The germline V gene encodes CDR1 MGHRA and CDR2 YSYEKL. The CDR3 extends over 15 amino acids. CDR3 sequence reads: CASSQERRLYTEAFF. CDR3 nucleotide sequence: TGCGCCAGCAGCCAAGAAAGGAGACTGTACACTGAAGCTTTCTTT.

This clone has a single count. The V call is TRBV7-9, the J call TRBJ1-6, with D tentatively TRBD1 (6 bases). Trimming removed 6 bases from V and 9 bases from J, with 18 bases in between. CDR1 SEHNR and CDR2 FQNEAQ come from the germline V gene (reference sequence). The length of the CDR3 is 15 residues. The chain's CDR3 is CASRAPGQTGSPLHF. For the CDR3, the DNA is TGTGCCAGCAGGGCGCCGGGACAAACGGGTTCACCCCTCCACTTT.

V is TRBV4-1 and J is TRBJ1-6; D gene uncertain. The CDR3 runs 13 residues. V lost 1 base, J lost 15 bases, and 13 bases lay in between. Looked up from germline, CDR1 is MGHRA and CDR2 is YSYEKL. This CDR3 reads CASSQVSSGLLHF. For the CDR3, the DNA is TGCGCCAGCAGCCAAGTAAGTTCAGGTCTCCTCCACTTT.

J is TRBJ2-2 and V is TRBV6-1, with 11 bases matching TRBD2. This CDR3 is 15 amino acids long. V trimming: 6 bases; J trimming: 6 bases; junction bases outside the gene matches: 6. Germline V gives CDR1 MNHNS, CDR2 SASEGT. Here the CDR3 DNA reads TGTGCCAGCAGGGCCCTAGCGGGAGGATCCGGGGAGCTGTTTTTT. The encoded protein is CASRALAGGSGELFF.

The chain employs TRBV19 and TRBJ2-1; 13 bases are shared with TRBD2. The CDR3 covers 15 residues. V lost 1 base, J lost 9 bases, and 3 bases stayed unmatched. CDR1 is LNHDA, CDR2 SQIVND, per germline (reference sequence). The CDR3 DNA follows: TGTGCCAGTAGTATAGGGACTAGCGGGAGTGTTGAGCAGTTCTTC. Translation gives CASSIGTSGSVEQFF.

The J gene is TRBJ1-5, the V gene TRBV2, with no clear D. V lost 1 base, J lost 2 bases, and 9 bases lay in between. CDR1 SNHLY and CDR2 FYNNEI come from the germline V gene. The CDR3 has 15 amino acids. As DNA, the CDR3 is TGTGCCAGCAGTGAAGAGCCGAGGGGCAATCAGCCCCAGCATTTT. Encoded protein: CASSEEPRGNQPQHF.

The CDR3, as DNA: TGTGCCAGCAGCCCCGGACAGGGAGCATACGAGCAGTACTTC. Translation gives CASSPGQGAYEQYF. The chain is built from TRBV7-7 and TRBJ2-7; 8 bases match TRBD1. The V gene's germline CDR1 is SSHAT and CDR2 FNYEAQ (reference sequence). CDR3 length equals 14 residues. With V trimmed by 5 bases and J by 4 bases, 7 bases remained unmatched.

The chain recombines TRBV5-4 with TRBJ1-1; TRBD1 matches 9 bases. The germline CDR1 and CDR2 sequences are SGHNT and YYREEE (reference sequence). Losses at the gene ends were 5 bases for V and 6 bases for J; bases not matched to a gene: 8. The CDR3 sequence is 14 residues long. The CDR3 here is CASRTGTGHPEAFF. The CDR3, as DNA: TGTGCCAGCAGAACCGGGACAGGGCACCCTGAAGCTTTCTTT.

The CDR3 sequence: CASSSSSTGELFF. The DNA for the CDR3 is TGTGCCAGCAGCTCAAGCTCCACCGGGGAGCTGTTTTTT. V gene TRBV5-4 combines with J gene TRBJ2-2, with D unclear. In germline, CDR1 is SGHNT, CDR2 YYREEE (reference sequence). Between the trimmed V and J ends, which lost 3 bases and 4 bases, there was a span of 7 bases. The CDR3 is 13 residues long.

The chain uses TRBV5-6 and TRBJ2-3; 12 nucleotides line up with TRBD2. V trimming: 4 bases; J trimming: 1 base; junction bases outside the gene matches: 10. The CDR3 contains 18 residues. Germline CDR1 and CDR2: SGHDT and YYEEEE. CDR3 protein: CASSPLPGLAGRTDTQYF. CDR3 DNA: TGTGCCAGCAGCCCCCTGCCGGGACTAGCGGGCCGCACAGATACGCAGTATTTT.

This rearrangement joins TRBV10-2 to TRBJ2-7, with 9 bases identical to TRBD1. The CDR3 is 15 residues long. Trimming removed 2 bases from V and 7 bases from J; junction bases left unmatched: 9. Germline V lookup: CDR1 WSHSY, CDR2 SAAADI. DNA for the CDR3: TGCGCCAGCAGTGAGACGGGACAGGGAAGGTTGGAGCAGTACTTC. It codes for CASSETGQGRLEQYF.

CDR3 protein: CAWRDWQNTEAFF. The CDR3 DNA reads as TGTGCCTGGAGAGATTGGCAGAACACTGAAGCTTTCTTT. This chain connects TRBV30 to TRBJ1-1, with D uncertain. Germline assignment: CDR1 GTSNPN and CDR2 SVGIG (reference sequence). V lost 3 bases and J lost 1, with 9 bases in between. The CDR3 is 13 amino acids.

The J gene is TRBJ1-2, the V gene TRBV29-1; 8 positions agree with TRBD1. The CDR3 has 16 residues. CDR1 is SQVTM, CDR2 ANQGSEA, per germline. J lost 6 bases, V lost 5 bases, and 17 bases had no gene match. The CDR3 loop reads CSVWGSGGPPGDGYTF. In DNA form, the CDR3 reads TGCAGCGTTTGGGGTTCAGGGGGCCCACCGGGGGATGGCTACACCTTC. The variable domain in full, completed from reference TRBV29-1 and TRBJ1-2, reads SAVISQKPSRDICQRGTSLTIQCQVDSQVTMMFWYRQQPGQSLTLIATANQGSEATYESGFVIDKFPISRPNLTFSTLTVSNMSPEDSSIYLCSVWGSGGPPGDGYTFGSGTRLTVV.

The J gene is TRBJ1-2, the V gene TRBV30; possibly TRBD1 for D (6 bases). The CDR3 totals 15 residues. The germline V and J ends were trimmed by 6 bases and 0 bases, with 17 bases remaining between them. Germline-derived CDR1 and CDR2 are GTSNPN and SVGIG (reference sequence). The CDR3 DNA follows: TGTGCCTGTACACAGGGACCCGTAGCTAACTATGGCTACACCTTC. Residues: CACTQGPVANYGYTF.

Written as DNA, the CDR3 is TGTGCCAGTAGTTCGACAGGGACTAGCGGGGGAATATACAATGAGCAGTTCTTC. Protein product: CASSSTGTSGGIYNEQFF. This chain uses TRBV19 with TRBJ2-1, with 14 bases that match TRBD2. The V segment lost 5 bases and the J segment 4 bases; nucleotides outside the gene matches: 10. CDR1 and CDR2 (germline): LNHDA, SQIVND (reference sequence). The CDR3 extends over 18 amino acids.

This sequence joins TRBV5-1 and TRBJ2-3; a weak D match, TRBD2 (5 bases). This CDR3 comprises 15 residues. V lost 0 bases and J lost 2, with 10 bases in between. Per germline, CDR1 SGHRS and CDR2 YFSETQ. This chain's CDR3 is CASSLGGRNTDTQYF. The CDR3 DNA reads as TGCGCCAGCAGCTTGGGCGGGCGGAACACAGATACGCAGTATTTT.

The gene calls are TRBV9 and TRBJ2-3, with D tentatively TRBD2 (6 bases). Between the trimmed V and J ends, which lost 2 bases and 4 bases, there was a span of 11 bases. CDR3 length: 14 residues. Looked up from germline, CDR1 is SGDLS and CDR2 is YYNGEE. In DNA form, the CDR3 reads TGTGCCAGCAGCGTCGGAGGGAAGTCAGATACGCAGTATTTT. This translates into CASSVGGKSDTQYF.

Details on this clone: The sample carries other DNA sequences with the same CDR3. The V call is TRBV27, the J call TRBJ1-1; D gene unclear. Looked up from germline, CDR1 is MNHEY and CDR2 is SMNVEV (reference sequence). The CDR3 loop spans 13 amino acids. V lost 5 bases to trimming and J lost 6 bases, with 13 bases between them. Written as DNA, the CDR3 is TGTGCCAGCAGTACCAGCAGGCTGGCTGAAGCTTTCTTT. As protein: CASSTSRLAEAFF.

The chain has TRBV10-2 and TRBJ2-2; TRBD1 aligns across 7 bases. The germline gives CDR1 WSHSY, CDR2 SAAADI. Germline trimming cut 8 bases from V and 0 bases from J; bases unmatched to any gene: 3. The CDR3 spans 14 residues. The CDR3 reads CASATGANTGELFF. CDR3 nucleotides: TGCGCCAGCGCAACAGGGGCGAACACCGGGGAGCTGTTTTTT.

The rearrangement uses TRBV7-9 and TRBJ2-3; D remains ambiguous. Per the germline V gene, CDR1 is SEHNR and CDR2 is FQNEAQ (reference sequence). The CDR3 spans 16 residues. V lost 6 bases and J 5 bases, leaving 21 bases between the germline ends. CDR3 coding DNA: TGTGCCAGCAGAACCTTAGTTCTCTCCCCGAAAGATACGCAGTATTTT. Translation gives CASRTLVLSPKDTQYF. The full variable domain, completed using reference TRBV7-9 and TRBJ2-3, is DTGVSQNPRHKITKRGQNVTFRCDPISEHNRLYWYRQTLGQGPEFLTYFQNEAQLEKSRLLSDRFSAERPKGSFSTLEIQRTEQGDSAMYLCASRTLVLSPKDTQYFGPGTRLTVL.

The chain links TRBV2 to TRBJ1-4, with D possibly TRBD1 on 6 matching bases. This CDR3 has 15 amino acids. V lost 7 bases and J lost 7, with 19 bases in between. Germline-derived CDR1 and CDR2 are SNHLY and FYNNEI. The CDR3 region is CASMDLQGRGEKLFF. The CDR3 DNA follows: TGTGCCAGCATGGATTTACAGGGCCGAGGTGAAAAACTGTTTTTT.

The CDR3 sequence is CASRLAGVDNEQYF. In DNA, the CDR3 is TGTGCCAGCAGATTAGCGGGAGTCGATAACGAGCAGTACTTC. The chain combines TRBV28 with TRBJ2-7; 9 bases are shared with TRBD2. The CDR3 extends over 14 amino acids. Unmatched junction bases numbered 8, after V lost 6 bases and J lost 5 bases. Germline CDR1 reads MDHEN; CDR2 reads SYDVKM.

J is TRBJ1-2 and V is TRBV25-1; TRBD1 aligns across 10 bases. The length of the CDR3 is 14 residues. After removal of 4 bases from V and 7 bases from J, the junction contained 6 bases not matched to a gene. Germline V gene sequence: CDR1 MGHDK, CDR2 SYGVNS. The CDR3 coding sequence is TGTGCCAGCAGTGGGACAGGGGGTCGCGGTGGCTACACCTTC. The encoded protein is CASSGTGGRGGYTF.